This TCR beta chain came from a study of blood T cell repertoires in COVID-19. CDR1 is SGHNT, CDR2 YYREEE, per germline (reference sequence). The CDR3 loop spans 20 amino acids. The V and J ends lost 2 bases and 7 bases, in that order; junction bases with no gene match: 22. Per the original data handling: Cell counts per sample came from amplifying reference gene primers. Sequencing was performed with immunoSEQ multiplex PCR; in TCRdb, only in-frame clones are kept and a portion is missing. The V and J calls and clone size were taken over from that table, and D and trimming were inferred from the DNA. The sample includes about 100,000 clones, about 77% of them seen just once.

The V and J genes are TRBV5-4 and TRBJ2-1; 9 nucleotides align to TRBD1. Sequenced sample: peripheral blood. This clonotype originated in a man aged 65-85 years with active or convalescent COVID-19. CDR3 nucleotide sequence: TGTGCCAGCAGCTTAGGTCCGGGACAGGGCCGTTATGCTACGAGGAATGAGCAGTTCTTC. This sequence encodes CASSLGPGQGRYATRNEQFF.